This T cell receptor (beta chain) was profiled in a study of cytomegalovirus exposure and HLA in healthy donors. Findings and limits, study-wide: Three CMV-associated chains were confirmed in vitro to be specific for CMV antigens. Sequence variants that were highly shared formed a cluster that was likely a sequencing artifact.

As for this clone: Antigen unknown.

V shed 3 bases and J shed 6 bases, with 8 bases lying between them. There are 12 residues in the CDR3. Looked up from germline, CDR1 is SGHRS and CDR2 is YFSETQ. The PCR used 60 Vbeta and 13 Jbeta primers. This table comes from immunoSEQ multiplex PCR, and its TCRdb copy is limited to in-frame clones, with some not included. There are 130,000 to 150,000 clones in the sample; roughly 80% occur only once, and under 4.5% lies in the top ten. The clonotype was recovered from a middle-aged man in good health and CMV-seropositive. This sequence joins TRBV5-1 and TRBJ2-3; D remains ambiguous. Sequenced: PBMCs. As DNA, the CDR3 is TGCGCCAGCAGCTCCCTGAGTGATACGCAGTATTTT. It is translated as CASSSLSDTQYF.